The 18 T cell receptor beta chains presented below share a single source sample, sequenced in a study of regulatory T cells in long-lasting Graves disease. Arm-PCR with iRepertoire HTBI primers amplified the CDR3 regions for these TCR beta libraries. TCRdb passed the multiplex PCR reads through MiXCR, listing each CDR3 protein once. The sample has 510,000 or so distinct CDR3 sequences, around 12% seen once. As for time point: newly diagnosed GD, antithyroid drugs for less than 3 months. Researchers made the TCR library from RNA that was extracted from PBMCs. These data also formed part of another study, on T cells in Graves' hyperthyroidism and ophthalmopathy.

This specimen consisted of peripheral blood mononuclear cells (PBMCs), obtained at new diagnosis, from a patient treated with antithyroid drugs. These receptors all stem from a woman in her 30s with Graves disease.

The table lists this clonotype with many counts. The V gene is TRBV29-1, the J gene TRBJ2-7, with 7 positions matching TRBD2. Losses at the gene ends were 6 bases for V and 4 bases for J; bases not matched to a gene: 12. Germline V lookup: CDR1 SQVTM, CDR2 ANQGSEA. The CDR3 contains 14 residues. CDR3 loop: CSVNPGEGFYEQYF. Written as DNA, the CDR3 is TGCAGCGTAAACCCGGGGGAGGGGTTTTACGAGCAGTACTTC.

With respect to this clonotype: Just one base apart from a much larger clone, this may be a read error. The chain carries TRBV6-5 and TRBJ1-5, with D possibly matching TRBD1 (5 bases). CDR3 length: 14 amino acids. Germline V gives CDR1 MNHEY, CDR2 SVGAGI. The CDR3 protein is CARSSGRVNQPQHF. Here the CDR3 DNA reads TGTGCCAGAAGTTCGGGACGGGTGAATCAGCCCCAGCATTTT.

This clonotype has ten or more counts. The V and J genes are TRBV9 and TRBJ2-7, with a tentative D call TRBD2 (5 bases). V shed 0 bases and J shed 3 bases, with 13 bases lying between them. This CDR3 comprises 15 residues. The germline CDR1 and CDR2 sequences are SGDLS and YYNGEE. This chain's CDR3 is CASSVGSRAGYEQYF. The CDR3 coding sequence is TGTGCCAGCAGCGTAGGTTCGAGGGCAGGCTACGAGCAGTACTTC.

This chain uses TRBV7-2 with TRBJ2-5; TRBD2 agrees at 11 bases. CDR1 SGHTA and CDR2 FQGNSA come from the germline V gene. V lost 2 bases and J lost 7; bases outside the gene matches: 15. The CDR3 is made up of 18 amino acids. The CDR3 loop reads CASSLRSTSGRIVGTQYF. Here the CDR3 DNA reads TGTGCCAGCAGCTTAAGAAGTACTAGCGGGAGAATTGTCGGGACCCAGTACTTC.

The count of this clonotype is one. A much larger clone lies one base from this, so it may be a read error. The chain is built from TRBV12-3 or TRBV12-4 and TRBJ2-2; D gene unclear. CDR3 length: 14 residues. Trimming removed 3 bases from V and 4 bases from J, with 9 bases in between. CDR3 nucleotides: TGTGCCAGCAGTTTGGAACAGTCCACCGGGGAGCTGTTTTTT. This sequence encodes CASSLEQSTGELFF.

The genes are TRBV9 and TRBJ1-3, with D unresolved. The CDR3 totals 17 residues. Germline V gene sequence: CDR1 SGDLS, CDR2 YYNGEE. Trimming shortened V by 4 bases and J by 0 bases, and 17 bases separated the two germline ends. CDR3 sequence reads: CASSLRSSTLSGNTIYF. In DNA form, the CDR3 reads TGTGCCAGCAGCCTCCGGTCCTCTACCCTCTCTGGAAACACCATATATTTT.

This clonotype was picked up many times. V is TRBV20-1 and J is TRBJ2-4; D unclear. CDR1 and CDR2 from the germline V gene are DFQATT and SNEGSKA (reference sequence). The CDR3 loop spans 10 amino acids. Trimming pared 0 bases from V and 7 bases from J, leaving 1 base between. The DNA of the CDR3 is TGCAGTGCTAGAGATAACATTCAGTACTTC. It is translated as CSARDNIQYF.

In this sample, this clonotype turned up many times. This chain connects TRBV28 to TRBJ1-6; D uncertain. The CDR3 has 14 amino acids. Germline CDR1 MDHEN, CDR2 SYDVKM. V gave up 6 bases and J gave up 7 bases, with 13 bases separating them. CDR3 loop: CASSTSLRNSPLHF. In DNA form, the CDR3 reads TGTGCCAGCAGCACTTCCTTGAGGAATTCACCCCTCCACTTT.

This clonotype has a count of ten or more. The V and J genes are TRBV28 and TRBJ1-5; no firm D call. Looked up from germline, CDR1 is MDHEN and CDR2 is SYDVKM. Deletions cut 3 bases from V and 2 bases from J, with 8 bases between. The length of the CDR3 is 14 residues. The CDR3: CASSFYWGNQPQHF. CDR3 coding DNA: TGTGCCAGCAGTTTCTACTGGGGCAATCAGCCCCAGCATTTT.

This chain connects TRBV29-1 to TRBJ1-2; a possible D gene is TRBD1 (6 bases). Looked up from germline, CDR1 is SQVTM and CDR2 is ANQGSEA. The CDR3 totals 17 residues. With 7 bases removed from V and 4 bases from J, the gap between germline ends came to 28 bases. The CDR3 nucleotides are TGCAGCGCTGGTCTGAGGGGTCGGGGGGGCTCAGGCTATGGCTACACCTTC. This encodes CSAGLRGRGGSGYGYTF.

V and J are TRBV19 and TRBJ1-2, with D perhaps TRBD1 (5 bases). The germline V and J ends were trimmed by 4 bases and 7 bases, with 22 bases remaining between them. The CDR3 runs to 16 residues. The V gene's germline CDR1 is LNHDA and CDR2 SQIVND (reference sequence). The CDR3 DNA follows: TGTGCCAGTAGTAGGCCAGGGATGTCTCTCGGGGTTGGCTACACCTTC. It specifies CASSRPGMSLGVGYTF.

The rearrangement joins TRBV29-1 to TRBJ2-3, with 8 bases identical to TRBD2. The length of the CDR3 is 14 residues. The germline CDR1 and CDR2 sequences are SQVTM and ANQGSEA. V was clipped by 6 bases and J by 5 bases; unmatched bases: 10. As DNA, the CDR3 is TGCAGCGTCTCCAGCGGGAGCGAGGGAGATACGCAGTATTTT. Encoded protein: CSVSSGSEGDTQYF.

The V and J genes are TRBV5-1 and TRBJ1-3; tentatively, D is TRBD1 (6 bases). The ends were cut back, 2 bases at V and 4 bases at J, with 10 bases in the middle. Looked up from germline, CDR1 is SGHRS and CDR2 is YFSETQ. The CDR3 is made up of 14 amino acids. DNA of the CDR3: TGCGCCAGCAGCTTCGGGGGCGGCGGAAACACCATATATTTT. This gives the protein CASSFGGGGNTIYF.

This clonotype came up many times. The V call is TRBV3-1, the J call TRBJ1-3; D uncertain. CDR1 is LGHDT and CDR2 is YNNKEL in the germline V gene (reference sequence). The germline V and J ends were trimmed by 4 bases and 0 bases, with 7 bases remaining between them. The CDR3 length is 14 residues. CDR3 loop: CASSRDTSGNTIYF. In DNA form, the CDR3 reads TGTGCCAGCAGCCGCGATACCTCTGGAAACACCATATATTTT.

This clonotype showed up just a few times. V is TRBV6-9 and J is TRBJ1-3; weak D call: TRBD1 (5 bases). The CDR3 has 17 amino acids. Germline V gene lookup returns CDR1 MNHGY and CDR2 SVAAGI. Trimming took 3 bases from V and 0 from J, leaving 15 bases between them. The CDR3 reads CASSYSRVTSSGNTIYF. DNA for the CDR3: TGTGCCAGCAGTTACTCCAGGGTCACGAGCTCTGGAAACACCATATATTTT.

This clonotype appeared many times. The rearrangement links TRBV12-3 or TRBV12-4 to TRBJ1-5; no clear D. V was trimmed by 5 bases and J by 4 bases, leaving 9 bases between them. This CDR3 is 13 amino acids long. CDR3 region: CASSIRPNQPQHF. In DNA form, the CDR3 reads TGTGCCAGCAGTATTAGACCGAATCAGCCCCAGCATTTT.

The chain has TRBV4-1 and TRBJ1-3; D is unresolved. CDR3 size: 15 residues. Deletions cut 1 base from V and 1 base from J, with 8 bases between. Germline V gene sequence: CDR1 MGHRA, CDR2 YSYEKL. DNA of the CDR3: TGCGCCAGCAGCCAAGTGATGGTATCTGGAAACACCATATATTTT. This codes for CASSQVMVSGNTIYF.

This clonotype occurred many times. The chain joins TRBV6-5 to TRBJ2-1; no clear D gene. The CDR3 is made up of 16 amino acids. From germline, CDR1 is MNHEY and CDR2 SVGAGI. V lost 4 bases, J lost 1 base, and 14 bases lay in between. CDR3 amino acids: CASSFPGYPSYNEQFF. The CDR3 DNA follows: TGTGCCAGCAGTTTTCCAGGCTATCCTTCCTACAATGAGCAGTTCTTC.